This TCR beta chain was found in a study of T cells after yellow fever vaccination. The V gene lost 10 bases and the J gene lost 7 bases, with 14 bases spanning the gap. CDR1 ENHRY and CDR2 SYGVKD come from the germline V gene. CDR3 length: 13 residues. It was through 5'RACE template switching that TCR cDNA was made, with a universal primer site and UMIs added. TCRdb called the 5' RACE reads again in MiXCR, with one record for every CDR3 protein. The repertoire has around 250,000 distinct CDR3 sequences, less than 9% of them found once; the top ten carry about 0.85%. Study-level findings and limits: Although the secondary response was weaker, it peaked faster, at day 5 versus 15. FACS-sorted repertoires could contain abundant clonotypes contaminating from the bulk population.

Concerning this clonotype: No antigen is known for it.

The source material was CD4+ T cells sorted from PBMCs, sampled 15 days after the yellow fever booster vaccination. The V gene is TRBV10-3, the J gene TRBJ1-6; TRBD1 might be the D (5 bases). The sequence was collected from a man aged 25-45 years who received the YFV17D yellow fever vaccine. CDR3 sequence (DNA): TGTGCCACCAACCGGGACGGAAATTCACCCCTCCACTTT. Its protein is CATNRDGNSPLHF.